This TCR beta chain was sequenced in a study of cytomegalovirus exposure and HLA in healthy donors. Whole-study results and caveats: A classifier reportedly called cytomegalovirus status with high sensitivity and specificity.

13 Jbeta primers and 60 Vbeta primers were used for the PCR. The authors' processing: Among the unique TCR beta chains that a later analysis counted, about 86 million in all, 9.5 million to 11 million were shared. Sequenced by immunoSEQ multiplex PCR; TCRdb stores in-frame clones only, minus some. V and J calls and clone size are as listed in that table; D and trimming were resolved from the DNA. The sample lists under 200,000 clones, 75% to 90% occurring once. Of note for this clone: Antigen specificity is unknown.

This receptor was identified in a man younger than 45 in good health and CMV-seronegative. Sequencing input: PBMCs.

The CDR3 DNA sequence: TGTGCCAGCAGCGAATGGACAACAGAGAACTATGGCTACACCTTC. This translates into CASSEWTTENYGYTF. V is TRBV13 and J is TRBJ1-2; D might be TRBD1 (5 bases). Looked up from germline, CDR1 is PRHDT and CDR2 is FYEKMQ (reference sequence). The CDR3 runs to 15 residues. Between the trimmed V and J ends, which lost 5 bases and 2 bases, there was a span of 15 bases.